Below are 20 T cell receptor beta chains sequenced from a single sample in a study of blood T cell repertoires in COVID-19. Profiled with immunoSEQ multiplex PCR; TCRdb holds only in-frame clones, not every one. This table has about 170,000 clones, about four fifths appearing once. What was sequenced was peripheral blood. The receptors come from a woman of 80 years or more with acute or convalescent COVID-19.

The chain joins TRBV19 to TRBJ2-7; weak D call: TRBD1 (6 bases). The CDR3 consists of 14 residues. Trimming stripped 4 bases from V and 3 bases from J, with 13 bases between. CDR1 and CDR2 from the germline V gene are LNHDA and SQIVND (reference sequence). The CDR3 coding sequence is TGTGCCAGTAGTAGAGACAGGTTTTACTACGAGCAGTACTTC. As protein: CASSRDRFYYEQYF.

V usage is TRBV2 and J usage is TRBJ2-3; D remains ambiguous. The V gene lost 6 bases and the J gene lost 1 base, with 11 bases spanning the gap. The germline gives CDR1 SNHLY, CDR2 FYNNEI. The CDR3 runs 14 residues. As DNA, the CDR3 is TGTGCCAGCAGCGCCGGGTCCCGCACAGATACGCAGTATTTT. Amino acid sequence: CASSAGSRTDTQYF.

This clone has just a few counts. One junction end disagrees with the germline gene, perhaps due to a read error. This chain uses TRBV3-1 (or the pseudogene TRBV3-2) with TRBJ1-2; unclear D gene. The V gene's germline CDR1 is LGHDT and CDR2 YNNKEL (reference sequence). CDR3 length: 12 amino acids. CDR3 in amino acids: CASSQERRSRAF. The CDR3 bases are TGTGCCAGCAGCCAAGAACGCAGGTCGCGGGCCTTC.

The chain uses TRBV19 and TRBJ1-5, with 8 bases identical to TRBD1. V gave up 2 bases and J gave up 2 bases; unmatched junction bases: 5. This CDR3 contains 16 residues. Per the germline V gene, CDR1 is LNHDA and CDR2 is SQIVND (reference sequence). CDR3 DNA sequence: TGTGCCAGTAGTATATTTTCGACAGGGGGCAATCAGCCCCAGCATTTT. Its protein product is CASSIFSTGGNQPQHF.

J is TRBJ2-5 and V is TRBV3-1 (or the pseudogene TRBV3-2), with TRBD2 as a possible D gene (6 bases). Trimming removed 4 bases from V and 2 bases from J, with 20 bases in between. CDR1 LGHDT and CDR2 YNNKEL come from the germline V gene (reference sequence). The CDR3 extends over 17 amino acids. CDR3 sequence reads: CASSLLSGVRGQETQYF. Written as DNA, the CDR3 is TGTGCCAGCAGCCTACTCTCCGGGGTTCGGGGGCAAGAGACCCAGTACTTC.

The rearrangement uses TRBV3-1 (or the pseudogene TRBV3-2) and TRBJ2-7; no clear D. Trimming shortened V by 0 bases and J by 9 bases, and 21 bases separated the two germline ends. Germline CDR1 LGHDT, CDR2 YNNKEL (reference sequence). CDR3 length: 16 residues. The CDR3 sequence: CASSQDSRPRPPRQYF. The DNA for the CDR3 is TGTGCCAGCAGCCAAGATAGCCGTCCACGGCCTCCGAGGCAGTACTTC.

This clone showed up just once. The genes are TRBV19 and TRBJ2-2; 8 bases are a match to TRBD1. This CDR3 contains 14 residues. V trimming: 3 bases; J trimming: 9 bases; junction bases outside the gene matches: 6. Germline V gene lookup returns CDR1 LNHDA and CDR2 SQIVND (reference sequence). This CDR3 reads CASSMGQVQRELFF. In DNA, the CDR3 is TGTGCCAGTAGTATGGGACAGGTTCAGAGGGAGCTGTTTTTT.

The chain recombines TRBV7-3 with TRBJ2-7, with D perhaps matching TRBD1 (6 bases). The CDR3 has 15 residues. Germline assignment: CDR1 SGHTA and CDR2 FQGTGA. Trimming pared 4 bases from V and 4 bases from J, leaving 17 bases between. The CDR3 is CASSSTGREAYEQYF. DNA for the CDR3: TGTGCCAGCAGCTCAACAGGGAGAGAGGCTTACGAGCAGTACTTC.

The chain combines TRBV5-1 with TRBJ1-4; D is unresolved. The CDR3 is 14 amino acids. Trimming cost V 2 bases and J 3 bases, with 8 bases left between them. Germline V gives CDR1 SGHRS, CDR2 YFSETQ. The CDR3 DNA reads TGCGCCAGCAGCTTCTCACAAGCTAATGAAAAACTGTTTTTT. Translation: CASSFSQANEKLFF.

A few counts support this clone. This chain links TRBV18 with TRBJ2-7, with 9 bases that match TRBD2. Germline lookup yields CDR1 KGHSH and CDR2 LQKENI. The CDR3 is made up of 16 amino acids. J lost 0 bases, V lost 2 bases, and 5 bases had no gene match. Here the CDR3 reads CASSPKLAGASYEQYF. In DNA, the CDR3 is TGTGCCAGCTCACCAAAGTTAGCGGGAGCCTCCTACGAGCAGTACTTC. The complete variable domain, with remaining parts taken from reference TRBV18 and TRBJ2-7, reads NAGVMQNPRHLVRRRGQEARLRCSPMKGHSHVYWYRQLPEEGLKFMVYLQKENIIDESGMPKERFSAEFPKEGPSILRIQQVVRGDSAAYFCASSPKLAGASYEQYFGPGTRLTVT.

This clone was counted between two and nine times. The chain recombines TRBV5-5 with TRBJ1-2; 7 nucleotides align to TRBD1. Germline loops: CDR1 SGHKS, CDR2 YYEKEE (reference sequence). The CDR3 has 13 amino acids. V was pared by 3 bases and J by 6 bases, with 5 bases of the junction left unmatched. CDR3 sequence: CASSYTGDDGYTF. The CDR3 region has the DNA TGTGCCAGCAGCTATACAGGGGACGATGGCTACACCTTC. The entire variable domain, with the rest obtained from reference TRBV5-5 and TRBJ1-2, is as follows: DAGVTQSPTHLIKTRGQQVTLRCSPISGHKSVSWYQQVLGQGPQFIFQYYEKEERGRGNFPDRFSARQFPNYSSELNVNALLLGDSALYLCASSYTGDDGYTFGSGTRLTVV.

The chain is built from TRBV20-1 and TRBJ2-1; tentatively, D is TRBD2 (7 bases). This CDR3 comprises 13 residues. Trimming left V 3 bases short and J 6 bases short, with 12 bases between. CDR1 is DFQATT and CDR2 is SNEGSKA in the germline V gene (reference sequence). For the CDR3, the DNA is TGCAGTGCTAGTCGGGGGGCTACCAATGAGCAGTTCTTC. Residues: CSASRGATNEQFF.

This chain uses TRBV9 with TRBJ1-1, with 7 bases that match TRBD1. The CDR3 sequence is 15 residues long. The ends lost 5 bases at V and 1 base at J; junction bases unmatched: 8. Germline CDR1 SGDLS, CDR2 YYNGEE. The CDR3 DNA is TGTGCCAGCAGAGCAGGGGGTGATAGGAACACTGAAGCTTTCTTT. It codes for CASRAGGDRNTEAFF.

This chain joins TRBV4-1 and TRBJ2-1; no clear D. There are 16 residues in the CDR3. Germline CDR1 and CDR2: MGHRA and YSYEKL. The V end was cut by 2 bases, the J end by 6 bases, with 17 bases between. The CDR3 DNA is TGCGCCAGCAGCCAATCGACAAACAGACCGGCCAATGAGCAGTTCTTC. Translated: CASSQSTNRPANEQFF.

The rearrangement uses TRBV9 and TRBJ2-7, with 13 bases lining up with TRBD2. Germline lookup yields CDR1 SGDLS and CDR2 YYNGEE. The CDR3 loop spans 15 amino acids. V lost 0 bases, J lost 6 bases, and 3 bases stayed unmatched. The CDR3: CASSVGTSGSFEQYF. The CDR3 DNA sequence: TGTGCCAGCAGCGTAGGGACTAGCGGGAGTTTCGAGCAGTACTTC.

The chain uses TRBV5-8 and TRBJ2-7, with 12 nucleotides matching TRBD2. From germline, CDR1 is SGHTS and CDR2 YDEGEE. The CDR3 runs 15 residues. The junction had 4 bases not matched to a gene; V was cut back by 4 bases and J by 2 bases. The CDR3 region has the DNA TGTGCCAGCAGCAGACTAGCGGGAGTCCCCTACGAGCAGTACTTC. Translated, it gives CASSRLAGVPYEQYF.

The V gene is TRBV2, the J gene TRBJ2-3; 10 bases align to TRBD2. Germline lookup yields CDR1 SNHLY and CDR2 FYNNEI. The V segment lost 0 bases and the J segment 6 bases; nucleotides outside the gene matches: 6. This CDR3 spans 16 amino acids. CDR3 in DNA: TGTGCCAGCAGTGAAGCGATAGCGGGGGGTGGGGATACGCAGTATTTT. It specifies CASSEAIAGGGDTQYF.

The genes are TRBV7-2 and TRBJ2-7; 7 bases map to TRBD1. V shed 4 bases, J shed 1 base, and the junction held 7 bases outside the gene matches. CDR3 length equals 15 residues. CDR1 is SGHTA and CDR2 is FQGNSA in the germline V gene. The CDR3 protein is CASSSSTGYSYEQYF. The CDR3 DNA sequence: TGTGCCAGCAGCTCTTCGACAGGGTATTCCTACGAGCAGTACTTC.

V is TRBV11-3 and J is TRBJ2-3, with 8 bases matching TRBD2. The CDR3 is 16 amino acids. With V trimmed by 4 bases and J by 2 bases, 8 bases remained unmatched. Germline CDR1 and CDR2: SGHNT and YENEEA. CDR3 in amino acids: CASSSGWRGATDTQYF. In nucleotides, the CDR3 is TGTGCCAGCAGCTCGGGGTGGCGGGGGGCCACAGATACGCAGTATTTT.

The chain has TRBV5-1 and TRBJ1-2; D is ambiguous. The CDR3 contains 14 residues. Germline V gene data show CDR1 as SGHRS and CDR2 as YFSETQ. Trimming removed 0 bases at V and 6 bases at J, with 12 bases between. CDR3 sequence reads: CASSLESGLDGYTF. The CDR3 nucleotides are TGCGCCAGCAGCTTGGAATCCGGGTTGGATGGCTACACCTTC.